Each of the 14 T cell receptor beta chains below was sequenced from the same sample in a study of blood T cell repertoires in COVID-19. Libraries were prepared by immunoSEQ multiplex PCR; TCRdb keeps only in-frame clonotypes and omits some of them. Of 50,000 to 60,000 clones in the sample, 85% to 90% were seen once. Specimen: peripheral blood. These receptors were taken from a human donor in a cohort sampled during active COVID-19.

The CDR3 reads CASSSSGSNQPQHF. The DNA of the CDR3 is TGTGCCAGTAGTTCCTCGGGAAGCAATCAGCCCCAGCATTTT. The chain combines TRBV19 with TRBJ1-5; D gene ambiguous. V was shortened by 5 bases and J by 1 base, with 9 bases between the two germline ends. In germline, CDR1 is LNHDA, CDR2 SQIVND (reference sequence). The CDR3 spans 14 residues. Supplemented by reference TRBV19 and TRBJ1-5, the full variable domain reads DGGITQSPKYLFRKEGQNVTLSCEQNLNHDAMYWYRQDPGQGLRLIYYSQIVNDFQKGDIAEGYSVSREKKESFPLTVTSAQKNPTAFYLCASSSSGSNQPQHFGDGTRLSIL.

CDR3 in DNA: TGCGCCAGCCCGACACCCCCCCTAGCGGGAGGCACAGATACGCAGTATTTT. It translates to CASPTPPLAGGTDTQYF. The V gene is TRBV23-1, the J gene TRBJ2-3, with 10 bases lining up with TRBD2. TRBV23-1 falls under the ORF class, with uncertain function. With V trimmed by 8 bases and J by 1 base, 12 bases remained unmatched. The CDR3 is 17 residues long.

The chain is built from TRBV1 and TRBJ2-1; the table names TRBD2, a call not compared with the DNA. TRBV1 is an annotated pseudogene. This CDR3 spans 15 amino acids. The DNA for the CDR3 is TGCACCAGCACCGGGACTAGCGGGAGTTTGAATGAGCAGTTCTTC. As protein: CTSTGTSGSLNEQFF.

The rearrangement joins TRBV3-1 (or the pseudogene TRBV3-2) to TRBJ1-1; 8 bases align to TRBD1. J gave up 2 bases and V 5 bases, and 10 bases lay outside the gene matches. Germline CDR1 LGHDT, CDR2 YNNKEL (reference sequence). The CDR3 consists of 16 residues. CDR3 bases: TGTGCCAGCAGCATACGGACAGGGACGCCTAACACTGAAGCTTTCTTT. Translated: CASSIRTGTPNTEAFF.

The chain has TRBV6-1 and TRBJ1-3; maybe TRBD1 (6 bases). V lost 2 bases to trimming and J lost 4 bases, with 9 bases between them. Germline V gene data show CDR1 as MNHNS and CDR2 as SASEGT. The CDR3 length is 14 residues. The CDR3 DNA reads TGTGCCAGCAGTGAATATGACAGGGGAAACACCATATATTTT. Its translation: CASSEYDRGNTIYF.

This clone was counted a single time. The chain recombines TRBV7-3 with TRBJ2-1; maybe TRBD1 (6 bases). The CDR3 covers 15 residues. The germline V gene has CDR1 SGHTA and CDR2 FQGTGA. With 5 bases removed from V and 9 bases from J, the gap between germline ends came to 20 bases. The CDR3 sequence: CASSLRGAGWGEQFF. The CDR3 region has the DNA TGTGCCAGCAGCCTCAGGGGAGCCGGATGGGGTGAGCAGTTCTTC.

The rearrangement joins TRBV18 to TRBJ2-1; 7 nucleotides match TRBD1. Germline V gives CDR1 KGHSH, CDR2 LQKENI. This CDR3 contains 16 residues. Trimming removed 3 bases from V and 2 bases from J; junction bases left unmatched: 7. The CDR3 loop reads CASSPLSGTAYNEQFF. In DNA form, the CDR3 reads TGTGCCAGCTCACCGTTGTCCGGGACAGCCTACAATGAGCAGTTCTTC.

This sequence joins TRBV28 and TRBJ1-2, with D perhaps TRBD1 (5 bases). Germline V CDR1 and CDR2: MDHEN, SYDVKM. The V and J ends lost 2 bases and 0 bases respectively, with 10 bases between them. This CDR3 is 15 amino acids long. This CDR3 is CASSLPQGSNYGYTF. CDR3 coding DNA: TGTGCCAGCAGTTTACCCCAGGGCTCTAACTATGGCTACACCTTC.

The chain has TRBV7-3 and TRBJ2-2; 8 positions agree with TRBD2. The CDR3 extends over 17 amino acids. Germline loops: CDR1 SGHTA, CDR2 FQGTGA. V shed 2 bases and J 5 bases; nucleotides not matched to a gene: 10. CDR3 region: CASSLLIGRVMTGELFF. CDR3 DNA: TGTGCCAGCAGCTTATTGATCGGGAGGGTAATGACCGGGGAGCTGTTTTTT.

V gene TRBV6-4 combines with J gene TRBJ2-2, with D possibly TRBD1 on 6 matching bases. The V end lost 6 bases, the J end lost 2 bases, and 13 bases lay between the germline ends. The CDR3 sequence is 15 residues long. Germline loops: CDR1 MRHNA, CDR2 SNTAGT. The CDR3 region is CASSFEGQNTGELFF. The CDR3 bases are TGTGCCAGCAGCTTCGAGGGACAAAACACCGGGGAGCTGTTTTTT.

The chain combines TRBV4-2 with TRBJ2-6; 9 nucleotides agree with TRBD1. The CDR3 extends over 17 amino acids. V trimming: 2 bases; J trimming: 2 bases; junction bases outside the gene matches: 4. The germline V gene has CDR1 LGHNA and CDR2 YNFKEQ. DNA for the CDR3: TGTGCCAGCAGCCAAAGCCGGGACAGGGCTGGGGCCAACGTCCTGACTTTC. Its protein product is CASSQSRDRAGANVLTF.

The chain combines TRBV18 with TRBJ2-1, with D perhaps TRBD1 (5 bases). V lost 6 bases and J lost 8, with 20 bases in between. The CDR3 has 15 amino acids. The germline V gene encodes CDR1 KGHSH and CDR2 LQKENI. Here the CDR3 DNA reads TGTGCCAGCTCTCCGGGTCAGGGTACAGTCTATGAGCAGTTCTTC. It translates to CASSPGQGTVYEQFF.

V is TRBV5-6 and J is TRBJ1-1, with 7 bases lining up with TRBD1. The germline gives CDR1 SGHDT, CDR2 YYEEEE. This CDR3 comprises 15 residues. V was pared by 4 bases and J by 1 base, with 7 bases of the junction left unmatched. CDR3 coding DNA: TGTGCCAGCAGCCCCCTCGACAGGGAGAACACTGAAGCTTTCTTT. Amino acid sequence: CASSPLDRENTEAFF. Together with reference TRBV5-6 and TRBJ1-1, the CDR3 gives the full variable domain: DAGVTQSPTHLIKTRGQQVTLRCSPKSGHDTVSWYQQALGQGPQFIFQYYEEEERQRGNFPDRFSGHQFPNYSSELNVNALLLGDSALYLCASSPLDRENTEAFFGQGTRLTVV.

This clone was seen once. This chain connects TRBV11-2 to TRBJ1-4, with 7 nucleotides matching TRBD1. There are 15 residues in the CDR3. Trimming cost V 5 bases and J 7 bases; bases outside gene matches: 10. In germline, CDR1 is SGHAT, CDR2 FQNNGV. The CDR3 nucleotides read TGTGCCAGCAGCGCCCGGGACAGAAGTGGTGAAAAACTGTTTTTT. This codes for CASSARDRSGEKLFF.